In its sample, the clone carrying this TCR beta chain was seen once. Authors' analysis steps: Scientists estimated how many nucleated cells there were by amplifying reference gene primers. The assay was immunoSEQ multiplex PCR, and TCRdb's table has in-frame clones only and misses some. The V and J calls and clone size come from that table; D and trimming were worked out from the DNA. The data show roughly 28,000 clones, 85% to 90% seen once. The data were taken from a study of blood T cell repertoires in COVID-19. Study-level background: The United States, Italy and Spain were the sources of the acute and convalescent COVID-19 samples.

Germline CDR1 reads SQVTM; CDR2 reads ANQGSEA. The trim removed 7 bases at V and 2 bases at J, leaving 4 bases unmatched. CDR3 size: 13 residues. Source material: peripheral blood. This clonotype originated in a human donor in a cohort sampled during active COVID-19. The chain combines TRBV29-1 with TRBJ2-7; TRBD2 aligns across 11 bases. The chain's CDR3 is CSATTSGTYEQYF. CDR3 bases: TGCAGCGCCACGACTAGCGGGACCTACGAGCAGTACTTC.